What follows describes a single T cell receptor beta chain. This sample stems from a study of Tregs in tolerant kidney transplant recipients. Unstimulated Tregs (CD4+CD25+CD127-) and CD4+CD25- non-Tregs were sorted from PBMCs. The table came from immunoSEQ multiplex PCR; TCRdb's copy has only in-frame clones and leaves some out. The data show about 240,000 clones, about 80% seen once. CDR1 and CDR2 (germline): SEHNR, FQNEAQ (reference sequence). This CDR3 comprises 15 residues. V lost 8 bases, J lost 0 bases, and 15 bases lay in between. This chain joins TRBV7-9 and TRBJ2-3; D may be TRBD1 (5 bases). The receptor's source is a human donor in good health. The sample was CD4+ T cells from blood. Here the CDR3 reads CASPLSGSSTDTQYF. The CDR3 DNA follows: TGTGCCAGCCCGCTTTCAGGGTCGAGCACAGATACGCAGTATTTT.